This TCR beta chain stems from a study of cytomegalovirus exposure and HLA in healthy donors. Findings of the study overall: An ancestry cluster, one associated with Asian ancestry, reportedly showed fewer N-insertions than the approximately 670-donor mean in a later analysis.

Both 60 Vbeta primers and 13 Jbeta primers went into the PCR. The data were produced by immunoSEQ multiplex PCR, yet TCRdb's version contains in-frame clones alone and is incomplete. The sample contains 160,000 or so clones, roughly 79% of which appear only once. V trimming: 0 bases; J trimming: 4 bases; junction bases outside the gene matches: 4. Per germline, CDR1 SGHDT and CDR2 YYEEEE. The CDR3 consists of 15 residues. Points on this clone: Its antigen is not known.

Sequencing was carried out using PBMCs. The TCR comes from a woman between 18 and 30 years old in good health and CMV-seropositive. V and J are TRBV5-6 and TRBJ1-5; TRBD1 matches 7 bases. CDR3 sequence: CASSLGTGANQPQHF. Here the CDR3 DNA reads TGTGCCAGCAGCTTGGGTACAGGGGCGAATCAGCCCCAGCATTTT.